Following are 23 T cell receptor beta chains from one sample sequenced in a study of cytomegalovirus exposure and HLA in healthy donors. Amplification used 60 Vbeta primers and 13 Jbeta primers. The assay was immunoSEQ multiplex PCR, and TCRdb's table has in-frame clones only and misses some. The repertoire holds more than 100,000 clones, with about 70% as singletons. Sequenced: PBMCs. These receptors were collected from a woman in her thirties or forties in good health and CMV-seronegative.

The chain uses TRBV14 and TRBJ2-1, with TRBD2 matching 9 bases. V lost 4 bases and J lost 7; bases outside the gene matches: 17. The V gene's germline CDR1 is SGHDN and CDR2 FVKESK. CDR3 length: 18 amino acids. As DNA, the CDR3 is TGTGCCAGCAGCCCCTGGGGGCGGGGGGGCCGGATATTTAATGAGCAGTTCTTC. Protein sequence: CASSPWGRGGRIFNEQFF.

The J gene is TRBJ2-3, the V gene TRBV7-3; tentative D call: TRBD2 (6 bases). V was shortened by 5 bases and J by 2 bases, with 11 bases between the two germline ends. The CDR3 is 14 amino acids. Germline V lookup: CDR1 SGHTA, CDR2 FQGTGA. The CDR3 loop reads CASSPRGITDTQYF. CDR3 sequence (DNA): TGTGCCAGCAGCCCGCGGGGAATCACAGATACGCAGTATTTT.

This clone was observed a few times. The chain combines TRBV5-1 with TRBJ2-6; 8 nucleotides align to TRBD1. Germline-derived CDR1 and CDR2 are SGHRS and YFSETQ. The CDR3 totals 18 residues. The V and J ends lost 3 bases and 0 bases, in that order; junction bases with no gene match: 8. The CDR3 loop reads CASSSGQATFSGANVLTF. As DNA, the CDR3 is TGCGCCAGCAGCTCGGGACAGGCCACCTTCTCTGGGGCCAACGTCCTGACTTTC.

This chain links TRBV7-9 with TRBJ2-1; D might be TRBD2 (6 bases). V lost 3 bases and J 4 bases, leaving 10 bases between the germline ends. The CDR3 sequence is 14 residues long. The germline V gene encodes CDR1 SEHNR and CDR2 FQNEAQ (reference sequence). The CDR3, as DNA: TGTGCCAGCAGCTTCCAGGAGGGGTACAATGAGCAGTTCTTC. Amino acids: CASSFQEGYNEQFF.

The chain is built from TRBV25-1 and TRBJ1-5; a weak D match, TRBD1 (5 bases). Trimming removed 3 bases at V and 1 base at J, with 7 bases between. The CDR3 is made up of 14 amino acids. Germline CDR1 MGHDK, CDR2 SYGVNS. CDR3 sequence: CASSDRASNQPQHF. The CDR3 bases are TGTGCCAGCAGTGACAGGGCAAGCAATCAGCCCCAGCATTTT.

V and J are TRBV13 and TRBJ2-7; no clear D gene. Germline CDR1 is PRHDT and CDR2 is FYEKMQ (reference sequence). Trimming left V 5 bases short and J 3 bases short, with 11 bases between. This CDR3 has 13 amino acids. DNA of the CDR3: TGTGCCAGCAGCCCCCGTCCCGGCTACGAGCAGTACTTC. This translates into CASSPRPGYEQYF.

J is TRBJ2-3 and V is TRBV6-5; 9 bases are a match to TRBD2. There are 14 residues in the CDR3. Germline CDR1 and CDR2: MNHEY and SVGAGI. J lost 4 bases, V lost 5 bases, and 4 bases had no gene match. CDR3 DNA: TGTGCCAGCAGTCTTAGCGGGGGCGCAGATACGCAGTATTTT. Translating it yields CASSLSGGADTQYF.

This clone was recorded only once. V is TRBV27 and J is TRBJ2-5, with D possibly matching TRBD1 (5 bases). Trimming stripped 7 bases from V and 5 bases from J, with 14 bases between. The CDR3 runs 13 residues. The germline V gene encodes CDR1 MNHEY and CDR2 SMNVEV (reference sequence). The CDR3 protein is CASMGRVWETQYF. In nucleotides, the CDR3 is TGTGCCAGCATGGGCAGGGTATGGGAGACCCAGTACTTC.

This clone was counted only a few times. The J gene is TRBJ1-1, the V gene TRBV5-6, with 8 bases aligning to TRBD1. The germline CDR1 and CDR2 sequences are SGHDT and YYEEEE. CDR3 length: 13 amino acids. V lost 0 bases to trimming and J lost 5 bases; unmatched junction nucleotides: 0. The CDR3 DNA reads as TGTGCCAGCAGCTTGGGGACAGGGACTGAAGCTTTCTTT. Its protein is CASSLGTGTEAFF. Variable domain in full (rest from reference TRBV5-6 and TRBJ1-1): DAGVTQSPTHLIKTRGQQVTLRCSPKSGHDTVSWYQQALGQGPQFIFQYYEEEERQRGNFPDRFSGHQFPNYSSELNVNALLLGDSALYLCASSLGTGTEAFFGQGTRLTVV.

This sequence joins TRBV7-9 and TRBJ1-3, with D maybe TRBD1 (5 bases). The V and J ends lost 2 bases and 0 bases respectively, with 8 bases between them. The germline V gene encodes CDR1 SEHNR and CDR2 FQNEAQ (reference sequence). This CDR3 spans 15 amino acids. CDR3 sequence (DNA): TGTGCCAGCAGCTTATCAAGGGGCTCTGGAAACACCATATATTTT. This codes for CASSLSRGSGNTIYF.

The chain links TRBV30 to TRBJ2-7, with D perhaps TRBD2 (7 bases). CDR1 GTSNPN and CDR2 SVGIG come from the germline V gene (reference sequence). The CDR3 runs to 15 residues. Deletions cut 5 bases from V and 2 bases from J, with 19 bases between. CDR3 in amino acids: CAWDRRGGAPYEQYF. The CDR3 DNA follows: TGTGCCTGGGACCGGAGGGGGGGCGCACCCTACGAGCAGTACTTC.

J is TRBJ2-1 and V is TRBV11-2; no reliable D call. This CDR3 is 14 amino acids long. Trimming took 0 bases from V and 7 from J, leaving 10 bases between them. Germline V gives CDR1 SGHAT, CDR2 FQNNGV. This CDR3 reads CASSLEPGENEQFF. For the CDR3, the DNA is TGTGCCAGCAGCTTAGAACCCGGAGAGAATGAGCAGTTCTTC.

In its sample, this clone was seen once. This chain uses TRBV9 with TRBJ2-5, with TRBD2 as a possible D gene (5 bases). V shed 0 bases and J shed 5 bases, with 8 bases lying between them. CDR3 size: 13 residues. The germline V gene encodes CDR1 SGDLS and CDR2 YYNGEE. The CDR3: CASSVASSETQYF. Here the CDR3 DNA reads TGTGCCAGCAGCGTAGCGTCTAGCGAGACCCAGTACTTC.

V gene TRBV29-1 combines with J gene TRBJ2-7, with 7 nucleotides matching TRBD1. Germline loops: CDR1 SQVTM, CDR2 ANQGSEA. The CDR3 totals 14 residues. Losses at the gene ends were 4 bases for V and 3 bases for J; bases not matched to a gene: 9. In DNA form, the CDR3 reads TGCAGCGTTGCTGACAGGGATGAGGGCTACGAGCAGTACTTC. Amino acids: CSVADRDEGYEQYF.

This clone has just one count. CDR3 amino acids: CASSAGQGNQPQHF. The CDR3 nucleotides read TGTGCCAGCTCGGCCGGACAGGGAAATCAGCCCCAGCATTTT. The chain links TRBV18 to TRBJ1-5; TRBD1 matches at 8 bases. V shed 6 bases, J shed 4 bases, and the junction held 5 bases outside the gene matches. Germline lookup yields CDR1 KGHSH and CDR2 LQKENI. The CDR3 is 14 amino acids.

V gene TRBV6-5 combines with J gene TRBJ2-1; D possibly corresponds to TRBD2 (5 bases). The V end lost 0 bases, the J end lost 2 bases, and 8 bases lay between the germline ends. The germline CDR1 and CDR2 sequences are MNHEY and SVGAGI. This CDR3 comprises 15 residues. The CDR3 DNA reads as TGTGCCAGCAGTTACTCGGGAGTGACCTACAATGAGCAGTTCTTC. It is translated as CASSYSGVTYNEQFF.

The chain joins TRBV6-6 to TRBJ1-1; D uncertain. This CDR3 is 14 amino acids long. V was clipped by 4 bases and J by 5 bases, with 14 bases between them. Per the germline V gene, CDR1 is MNHNY and CDR2 is SVGAGI (reference sequence). CDR3 nucleotides: TGTGCCAGCAGTTCGAACGCCGGCAGGACTGAAGCTTTCTTT. Amino acids: CASSSNAGRTEAFF.

The chain joins TRBV6-1 to TRBJ1-5; no firm D call. The germline V and J ends were trimmed by 3 bases and 0 bases, with 12 bases remaining between them. Germline CDR1 reads MNHNS; CDR2 reads SASEGT. There are 16 residues in the CDR3. The CDR3 is CASSEGWAYSNQPQHF. In DNA, the CDR3 is TGTGCCAGCAGTGAGGGTTGGGCTTATAGCAATCAGCCCCAGCATTTT.

This chain connects TRBV7-2 to TRBJ2-5; D may be TRBD2 (5 bases). Germline V CDR1 and CDR2: SGHTA, FQGNSA. This CDR3 has 14 amino acids. V was pared by 4 bases and J by 5 bases, with 14 bases between. The CDR3 region has the DNA TGTGCCAGCAGCTCCTACACGGGGTATGAGACCCAGTACTTC. Its protein is CASSSYTGYETQYF.

The V call is TRBV4-3, the J call TRBJ1-1; a possible D gene is TRBD1 (6 bases). The CDR3 loop spans 16 amino acids. V gave up 5 bases and J gave up 0 bases, with 16 bases separating them. In germline, CDR1 is LGHNA, CDR2 YSLEER. The DNA of the CDR3 is TGCGCCAGCAGCGAAGGGCAGGGGACGGTGAACACTGAAGCTTTCTTT. Its translation is CASSEGQGTVNTEAFF.

The chain combines TRBV6-1 with TRBJ2-7, with a weak D call TRBD1 (6 bases). The CDR3 covers 13 residues. Looked up from germline, CDR1 is MNHNS and CDR2 is SASEGT. Trimming cost V 10 bases and J 4 bases, with 17 bases left between them. The CDR3 DNA reads TGTGCCACCGCCGACAGGATACTTTACGAGCAGTACTTC. Translating it yields CATADRILYEQYF.

This rearrangement joins TRBV19 to TRBJ1-2, with D uncertain. Per the germline V gene, CDR1 is LNHDA and CDR2 is SQIVND (reference sequence). V was clipped by 8 bases and J by 4 bases, with 8 bases between them. The CDR3 consists of 11 residues. CDR3: CASGSSYGYTF. The CDR3 DNA sequence: TGTGCCAGTGGGAGCTCCTATGGCTACACCTTC. Drawing the rest from reference TRBV19 and TRBJ1-2, the complete variable domain is DGGITQSPKYLFRKEGQNVTLSCEQNLNHDAMYWYRQDPGQGLRLIYYSQIVNDFQKGDIAEGYSVSREKKESFPLTVTSAQKNPTAFYLCASGSSYGYTFGSGTRLTVV.

The V call is TRBV30, the J call TRBJ2-5, with 12 bases that match TRBD2. With V trimmed by 2 bases and J by 7 bases, 14 bases remained unmatched. CDR1 and CDR2 from the germline V gene are GTSNPN and SVGIG (reference sequence). The CDR3 is 17 amino acids. CDR3 DNA: TGTGCCTGGAGTCGCCTAGCGGGGGGGCTCAAAGGTGGGACCCAGTACTTC. As protein: CAWSRLAGGLKGGTQYF.